Each of the 30 T cell receptor beta chains below was sequenced from the same sample in a study of early T cells in non-severe SARS-CoV-2 infection. TCRdb re-called the 5' RACE reads with MiXCR, one entry per CDR3 protein. The sample yields roughly 110,000 distinct CDR3 sequences, 11% seen once. The sequencing input was whole blood. These receptors came from an adult who was a healthcare worker with PCR-confirmed SARS-CoV-2 infection or an uninfected control (not recorded which).

This clonotype was found many times. V and J are TRBV7-8 and TRBJ2-7; D unresolved. V lost 9 bases to trimming and J lost 2 bases, with 11 bases between them. The CDR3 loop spans 12 amino acids. Germline V gene data show CDR1 as SGHVS and CDR2 as FQNEAQ. This chain's CDR3 is CASALGAYEQYF. CDR3 in DNA: TGTGCCAGTGCCCTGGGTGCCTACGAGCAGTACTTC.

The chain uses TRBV7-2 and TRBJ2-7; D gene ambiguous. CDR3 size: 11 residues. CDR1 is SGHTA, CDR2 FQGNSA, per germline. V lost 3 bases to trimming and J lost 5 bases, with 5 bases between them. CDR3 sequence: CASSLTHEQYF. The CDR3 region has the DNA TGTGCCAGCAGCTTGACCCACGAGCAGTACTTC.

The chain carries TRBV7-2 and TRBJ2-3; possibly TRBD1 for D (6 bases). Trimming took 3 bases from V and 4 from J, leaving 8 bases between them. The CDR3 is 13 amino acids. Germline CDR1 SGHTA, CDR2 FQGNSA. CDR3 sequence: CASSFTGSDTQYF. CDR3 in DNA: TGTGCCAGCAGCTTCACAGGGTCAGATACGCAGTATTTT.

This clonotype came up a few times. This sequence joins TRBV16 and TRBJ1-5, with TRBD1 identical over 7 bases. Losses at the gene ends were 0 bases for V and 7 bases for J; bases not matched to a gene: 9. CDR3 length equals 16 residues. Germline CDR1 is KGHSY and CDR2 is FQNENV. CDR3 in amino acids: CASSQSNTGVGQPQHF. Here the CDR3 DNA reads TGTGCCAGCAGCCAATCAAACACAGGGGTAGGACAGCCCCAGCATTTT.

The sample holds many counts of this clonotype. The J gene is TRBJ1-2, the V gene TRBV12-3 or TRBV12-4, with TRBD1 matching over 8 bases. Germline trimming cut 6 bases from V and 6 bases from J; bases unmatched to any gene: 9. The CDR3 consists of 14 residues. CDR3 nucleotides: TGTGCCAGCAGATCTGGGGACAGGTTTCATGGCTACACCTTC. It encodes CASRSGDRFHGYTF.

This clonotype was detected only a few times. The chain employs TRBV4-1 and TRBJ2-4; 8 bases match TRBD2. Trimming removed 4 bases from V and 1 base from J; junction bases left unmatched: 9. Germline lookup yields CDR1 MGHRA and CDR2 YSYEKL. The length of the CDR3 is 17 residues. The CDR3 region is CASSPLRGGRAKNIQYF. The CDR3 nucleotides read TGCGCCAGCAGCCCCCTTCGGGGCGGGAGGGCCAAAAACATTCAGTACTTC.

This clonotype has a count of ten or more. A read error may produce the germline difference seen at one junction end. The genes are TRBV27 and TRBJ1-3, with unresolved D. The CDR3 totals 14 residues. Looked up from germline, CDR1 is MNHEY and CDR2 is SMNVEV (reference sequence). The CDR3 DNA is TGTGCCAGCAGTTTGACAAACTCTGAAAACACCATATATTTT. Translated: CASSLTNSENTIYF.

Concerning this clonotype: With a much larger clone just one base away, this may be a read error. This chain connects TRBV11-2 to TRBJ2-7, with D perhaps TRBD2 (6 bases). Germline V gene sequence: CDR1 SGHAT, CDR2 FQNNGV. The V end lost 5 bases, the J end lost 2 bases, and 13 bases lay between the germline ends. CDR3 size: 14 residues. The CDR3 DNA is TGTGCCAGCAGCCCCGGGACTGACACCTACGAGCAGTACTTC. It translates to CASSPGTDTYEQYF.

This clonotype was counted many times. V usage is TRBV27 and J usage is TRBJ1-5, with TRBD1 matching 8 bases. Germline trimming cut 2 bases from V and 12 bases from J; bases unmatched to any gene: 12. The CDR3 length is 15 residues. The germline CDR1 and CDR2 sequences are MNHEY and SMNVEV (reference sequence). This chain's CDR3 is CASSLGSQGAAHQHF. CDR3 coding DNA: TGTGCCAGCAGTTTAGGAAGTCAGGGGGCGGCGCACCAGCATTTT.

This sequence joins TRBV20-1 and TRBJ1-1; D is unresolved. This CDR3 region has 10 residues. V was pared by 6 bases and J by 7 bases, with 9 bases between. Germline CDR1 and CDR2: DFQATT and SNEGSKA (reference sequence). In DNA, the CDR3 is TGCAGTGCGCCGGTAGATGAAGCTTTCTTT. Its protein product is CSAPVDEAFF.

This clonotype has a handful of counts. This chain joins TRBV5-1 and TRBJ2-1, with D possibly matching TRBD2 (7 bases). Trimming cost V 4 bases and J 10 bases, with 18 bases left between them. The CDR3 is 14 amino acids. Germline-derived CDR1 and CDR2 are SGHRS and YFSETQ. The CDR3 sequence is CASSTPEGGGEQFF. Written as DNA, the CDR3 is TGCGCCAGCAGCACCCCCGAGGGGGGGGGCGAGCAGTTCTTC.

The chain couples TRBV10-3 to TRBJ2-3; 7 bases match TRBD1. J lost 1 base, V lost 6 bases, and 4 bases had no gene match. This CDR3 has 14 amino acids. Germline V gene lookup returns CDR1 ENHRY and CDR2 SYGVKD. CDR3 region: CAIRRDSRTDTQYF. DNA for the CDR3: TGTGCCATCAGACGGGACAGCCGCACAGATACGCAGTATTTT.

This clonotype was counted a few times. One junction end does not reproduce the germline sequence, and a read error may be involved. The chain combines TRBV4-1 with TRBJ2-1, with 7 bases matching TRBD2. Germline CDR1 and CDR2: MGHRA and YSYEKL. The CDR3 runs 16 residues. The CDR3 is CASSQGRRGSRDELFF. The CDR3 coding sequence is TGCGCCAGCAGCCAAGGTCGGCGCGGGAGTAGGGATGAGCTGTTCTTC.

The chain recombines TRBV30 with TRBJ2-1; no clear D. The CDR3 extends over 14 amino acids. Germline CDR1 is GTSNPN and CDR2 is SVGIG (reference sequence). Trimming stripped 4 bases from V and 2 bases from J, with 12 bases between. CDR3 sequence: CAWTPLDAYNEQFF. CDR3 nucleotide sequence: TGTGCCTGGACCCCTCTAGATGCCTACAATGAGCAGTTCTTC.

J is TRBJ2-5 and V is TRBV4-1, with D unresolved. CDR3 length: 16 amino acids. The V end was cut by 2 bases, the J end by 7 bases, with 20 bases between. CDR1 and CDR2 (germline): MGHRA, YSYEKL. The CDR3: CASSQSIEQPRVTQYF. CDR3 nucleotides: TGCGCCAGCAGCCAATCCATCGAGCAACCTCGGGTGACCCAGTACTTC.

The V call is TRBV7-9, the J call TRBJ2-5; 9 bases fit TRBD1. Losses at the gene ends were 5 bases for V and 2 bases for J; bases not matched to a gene: 6. The germline V gene has CDR1 SEHNR and CDR2 FQNEAQ (reference sequence). CDR3 size: 15 residues. The CDR3 region is CASSPGQGRQETQYF. In DNA form, the CDR3 reads TGTGCCAGCAGCCCTGGACAGGGGCGTCAAGAGACCCAGTACTTC.

This clonotype was picked up a small number of times. The chain has TRBV10-1 and TRBJ2-2; D perhaps matches TRBD2 (6 bases). V lost 6 bases, J lost 1 base, and 6 bases lay in between. Germline-derived CDR1 and CDR2 are WNHNN and SYGVQD (reference sequence). The CDR3 length is 13 residues. In DNA form, the CDR3 reads TGCGCCAGCAGGGGGGGGAACACCGGGGAGCTGTTTTTT. Translating it yields CASRGGNTGELFF.

The chain employs TRBV28 and TRBJ2-5; no reliable D call. Germline V gene lookup returns CDR1 MDHEN and CDR2 SYDVKM. The V end lost 6 bases, the J end lost 1 base, and 9 bases lay between the germline ends. This CDR3 comprises 13 residues. CDR3 bases: TGTGCCAGCAGGGGAAAAATCCAAGAGACCCAGTACTTC. This codes for CASRGKIQETQYF.

This clonotype was detected a few times. This sequence joins TRBV6-1 and TRBJ2-1; 9 nucleotides match TRBD1. The CDR3 has 14 residues. Germline V gene lookup returns CDR1 MNHNS and CDR2 SASEGT. The junction had 4 bases not matched to a gene; V was cut back by 7 bases and J by 3 bases. The CDR3 reads CASTGQGIYNEQFF. CDR3 bases: TGTGCCAGCACCGGACAGGGGATCTACAATGAGCAGTTCTTC.

V usage is TRBV4-2 and J usage is TRBJ2-7; D not resolved. The ends were cut back, 0 bases at V and 4 bases at J, with 7 bases in the middle. CDR3 length equals 13 residues. The V gene's germline CDR1 is LGHNA and CDR2 YNFKEQ. The CDR3 spells CASSQDNLYEQYF. The CDR3 region has the DNA TGTGCCAGCAGCCAAGATAACTTATACGAGCAGTACTTC.

This clonotype was seen a handful of times. The genes are TRBV3-1 and TRBJ1-2; D is uncertain. Germline V gives CDR1 LGHDT, CDR2 YNNKEL (reference sequence). This CDR3 spans 13 amino acids. Trimming stripped 1 base from V and 8 bases from J, with 11 bases between. The CDR3 loop is CASSQVGYGGYTF. The CDR3 DNA reads TGTGCCAGCAGCCAAGTAGGGTACGGAGGCTACACCTTC.

This clonotype showed up many times. This chain joins TRBV10-3 and TRBJ2-7, with a possible D match to TRBD1 (6 bases). Trimming left V 5 bases short and J 3 bases short, with 14 bases between. CDR3 length: 14 amino acids. Germline CDR1 is ENHRY and CDR2 is SYGVKD. The CDR3 loop is CAISPDSIFYEQYF. DNA of the CDR3: TGTGCCATCAGTCCGGACAGCATTTTCTACGAGCAGTACTTC.

The rearrangement uses TRBV6-2 or TRBV6-3 and TRBJ2-7; no clear D gene. V lost 7 bases and J lost 1, with 23 bases in between. Germline V gene lookup returns CDR1 MNHEY and CDR2 SVGEGT. The CDR3 runs to 17 residues. The CDR3 reads CASTPFSAREGSYEQYF. DNA for the CDR3: TGTGCCAGCACCCCTTTTTCGGCAAGAGAAGGGTCCTACGAGCAGTACTTC.

This clonotype was counted many times. V is TRBV6-6 and J is TRBJ1-5; D call uncertain. CDR1 and CDR2 from the germline V gene are MNHNY and SVGAGI (reference sequence). This CDR3 region has 12 residues. V lost 0 bases to trimming and J lost 5 bases, with 2 bases between them. This chain's CDR3 is CASSYSDQPQHF. CDR3 DNA: TGTGCCAGCAGTTACTCGGATCAGCCCCAGCATTTT.

The chain joins TRBV12-3 or TRBV12-4 to TRBJ1-1, with 12 bases fitting TRBD1. Germline trimming cut 5 bases from V and 8 bases from J; bases unmatched to any gene: 6. The CDR3 is 14 residues long. The CDR3 nucleotides read TGTGCCAGCAGTAACCGGGACAGGGGGCTAGAAGCTTTCTTT. It is translated as CASSNRDRGLEAFF.

This clonotype was observed many times. This chain links TRBV13 with TRBJ1-6; D uncertain. There are 15 residues in the CDR3. V dropped 0 bases and J dropped 8 bases, with 11 bases sitting between them. CDR1 is PRHDT, CDR2 FYEKMQ, per germline (reference sequence). This chain's CDR3 is CASSLGKRPDSPLHF. CDR3 bases: TGTGCCAGCAGCTTAGGCAAAAGGCCTGATTCACCCCTCCACTTT.

In its sample, this clonotype was seen many times. The rearrangement joins TRBV5-4 to TRBJ1-2, with D possibly TRBD1 on 5 matching bases. The V gene's germline CDR1 is SGHNT and CDR2 YYREEE (reference sequence). The length of the CDR3 is 13 residues. The V gene lost 3 bases and the J gene lost 6 bases, with 12 bases spanning the gap. CDR3: CASSWGPHDGYTF. The CDR3 nucleotides read TGTGCCAGCAGCTGGGGACCTCACGATGGCTACACCTTC.

The rearrangement joins TRBV12-3 or TRBV12-4 to TRBJ2-1, with D unclear. Between the trimmed V and J ends, which lost 3 bases and 6 bases, there was a span of 6 bases. The length of the CDR3 is 12 residues. CDR3: CASSFVVNEQFF. The CDR3 DNA is TGTGCCAGCAGTTTCGTGGTCAATGAGCAGTTCTTC.

This clonotype was seen repeatedly, ten times or more. One junction end does not reproduce the germline sequence, and a read error may be involved. The rearrangement links TRBV20-1 to TRBJ2-5; no clear D gene. The CDR3 contains 10 residues. Germline V gives CDR1 DFQATT, CDR2 SNEGSKA (reference sequence). CDR3 nucleotide sequence: TGCAGTGCTATCGAAGAGACCCAGTATTTC. This translates into CSAIEETQYF.

With regard to this clonotype: A single base separates this from a much larger clone, so it may be a read error. The V call is TRBV7-2, the J call TRBJ1-1; D unresolved. V was pared by 3 bases and J by 1 base, with 6 bases between. The germline gives CDR1 SGHTA, CDR2 FQGNSA. There are 13 residues in the CDR3. The CDR3 region is CASSFAANTEAFF. CDR3 bases: TGTGCCAGCAGCTTCGCGGCGAACACTGAAGCTTTCTTT. Based on the CDR3 plus reference TRBV7-2 and TRBJ1-1, the full variable domain is GAGVSQSPSNKVTEKGKDVELRCDPISGHTALYWYRQSLGQGLEFLIYFQGNSAPDKSGLPSDRFSAERTGGSVSTLTIQRTQQEDSAVYLCASSFAANTEAFFGQGTRLTVV.